What follows is one TCR beta chain and its context. What antigen it recognizes has not been identified. The sample originates from a study of cytomegalovirus exposure and HLA in healthy donors (dated by TCRdb to 2016 to 2017). Study-wide context: According to an earlier analysis of 587 of the donors, some 180 million T cells yielded 117 million unique TCR beta sequences and about 300 Gb of sequence data. Roughly 300 gigabases of sequencing data and around 85 million unique TCR sequences made up an early release that covered some 640 HLA-typed donors. Of the approximately 400 genotyped donors, 65% to 90% fell in the genetic ancestry cluster associated with self-reported Caucasian donors. The study was designed to test whether signatures of past pathogen exposure could be identified by cataloging public T cell receptors. Using immunosequencing, the study profiled T cell repertoires from some 670 subjects and related those repertoires to cytomegalovirus serostatus. A separate validation cohort of over a hundred different subjects was used in addition to the roughly 700-subject first cohort. The study combined high-throughput TCR immunosequencing, statistical association of individual TCRs with disease status, and machine learning to predict cytomegalovirus infection status. In a later analysis, previously published TCR beta repertoires from 550 to 750 donors were re-analyzed and high-resolution HLA genotyping was added so that TCR occurrence patterns could be studied. Rather than drawing on any new phenotypic data, the later analysis identified candidate immune exposures from TCR beta sequences and the way those sequences occurred across donors. An earlier analysis of 450 to 750 of the donors used high-throughput TCR beta sequencing to judge whether each TCR beta V gene segment behaved as functional or pseudogenic. Donor age, sex, ethnicity and CMV serostatus were compiled alongside the repertoire data. A later genetic analysis used genome-wide SNP genotypes for about three fifths of the 666 donors, treating that subset as a discovery cohort. Every discovery cohort repertoire had been produced on one sequencing platform. HLA typing included class I and class II loci at four-digit resolution. Typing coverage differed by locus: A, B, C, DRB1 and DQB1 were typed in about 629-630 donors, DQA1 in 500 to 550, DPA1 in 600 to 610, and DPB1 in roughly 470. Because of strong linkage in the cohort, five DR-DQ haplotypes were treated as single units for association and clustering. Among some 400 genotyped donors of the cohort, an average of roughly 230,000 unique TCR beta nucleotide sequences was sequenced per donor, of which 15% to 20% were non-productive.

The cohort consisted of 666 healthy bone marrow donors. At the time of sampling, all cohort members were nominally healthy, though unrecorded immune exposures were likely present. The donor tested CMV seronegative and was one of the 352 seronegative cohort members. Each donor provided a peripheral blood sample, and peripheral blood mononuclear cells were used for TCR beta sequencing. Genomic DNA extraction from the blood cell samples was performed with the Qiagen DNeasy Blood Extraction Kit. Library prep was done by the immunoSEQ multiplex PCR assay. A mixture of 60 forward primers for TCR Vbeta segments and 13 reverse primers for TCR Jbeta segments was used in the multiplex PCR. A multiplex PCR assay on genomic DNA amplified the CDR3 region of rearranged TCR beta genes. On the Illumina HiSeq System, the amplified TCR beta libraries were sequenced as 87-base-pair reads. The authors' pipeline ran thus. A later analysis counted tens of millions of unique TCR beta chains across the 666 repertoires, and 9 million to 14 million of these chains were shared by at least two donors. To remove PCR and sequencing errors, raw reads were error-corrected and collapsed into unique sequences using a nearest-neighbor algorithm that merged closely related sequences. CDR3 sequences were aligned to IMGT reference sequences to assign V, D and J gene segments. For a sequence to be retained, at least a six-nucleotide match to both a V gene segment and a J gene segment was required. Rearrangements were classified as productive when the CDR3 lacked stop codons and remained in frame with V and J, and all other rearrangements were classified as non-productive. CDR3 was defined by IMGT convention, running from the second conserved V-encoded cysteine to the conserved J-encoded phenylalanine. The earlier analysis of roughly 590 of the donors excluded any sequence lacking an unambiguous match to a single V gene segment. An earlier analysis of 550 to 650 of the donors classified V segments as functional when productive rearrangements were above 56.7% and as segregating when the standard deviation between donors was above 5%. To diagnose cytomegalovirus status from the catalog of TCR beta chain sequences, a statistical classification framework was built. A later analysis assigned V and J genes by comparing TCR nucleotide sequences with IMGT/GENE-DB human TR gene sequences. Using the TCRdist pipeline, a later analysis assigned CDR3 sequences along with most-parsimonious VDJ recombination scenarios. In a later analysis, each TCR beta chain was defined by its CDR3 amino acid sequence together with its V-gene family, and reads lacking a unique V-gene family were excluded. A later analysis removed nearly 600 highly shared, low-generation-probability nucleotide sequences to deal with suspected cross-contamination and a sequencing artifact. In a later analysis, a clonal expansion index for each public chain was calculated from normalized within-repertoire ranks of inferred template counts. Generation probabilities in a later analysis came from a VDJ recombination model fitted to out-of-frame rearrangements, and those results were checked against IGoR. In a later analysis, TCR-TCR, TCR-HLA and TCR-CMV co-occurrence was scored with hypergeometric tests, and a repertoire-size bias correction was applied to TCR pairs. A later analysis estimated false discovery rates by permuting HLA or CMV assignments 20 times. In a later analysis, co-occurring TCRs were grouped with DBSCAN, and TCRdist sequence similarity was added when clustering was performed within HLA-allele-positive subsets. Repertoires with fewer than 30,000 or more than 120,000 public chains were left out of co-occurrence clustering, as were several repertoires with anomalous nucleotide sharing. What TCRdb holds here is the immuneACCESS table cut down to in-frame rearrangements. Part of the clones is not present; checked against another copy, under half of the missing clones reflect an unresolved V gene, and the others are unexplained. D and trimming come from the DNA, and the V and J calls and clone size come from that table. The table for this sample shows about 140,000 clones. Roughly 2.5% of the sample belongs to the ten largest clones.

Study-wide conclusions, independent of this receptor: In a later analysis, most CMV-associated TCR beta chains were found to appear HLA-restricted, with HLA associations seemingly driven largely by CMV exposure. The study gave a list of around 170 TCR beta chains associated with cytomegalovirus. A further reported finding was that TCR beta sequences accurately predicted the HLA-A and HLA-B alleles for most subjects in the first cohort. When HLA alleles, especially DR and DQ, strongly co-occurred, TCR associations were difficult to assign to individual alleles. A later genetic analysis associated a missense DCLRE1C variant with V-gene and J-gene trimming of TCR beta chains, and an independent cohort replicated the association. It was suggested by the authors that the approach could potentially be generalized to other disease states and immunological phenotypes. The sequencing pipeline was judged likely to have produced a cluster of highly shared sequence variants as a technical artifact. An earlier analysis of 587 of the donors showed that most TCR beta V segments appeared in productive rearrangements either about 87% or about 30% of the time, which broadly matched IMGT annotations. Because counts were too low, some 17 rarely observed V segments, including chromosome 9 orphons, were excluded from the earlier analysis of around 590 of the donors. In a later analysis, several top co-occurrence clusters were reported to appear linked to parvovirus B19, influenza, CMV and Epstein-Barr virus. In a later analysis, the rate of TCR association differed among HLA loci, with DRB1 alleles having the most associated TCRs and HLA-C alleles having the fewest. A few of the identified cytomegalovirus-associated TCR beta chains were confirmed in vitro to be specific for cytomegalovirus antigens. A later analysis found that HLA-associated TCR beta chains were more clonally expanded and had lower generation probabilities than equally common non-associated chains. CMV serostatus was the only immune exposure information available for the cohort. Across donors, most TCR sequences were observed very rarely, whereas some public TCRs were present in many individuals. Linkage disequilibrium might explain the correlated functional status among segregating V segments, but an unknown experimental factor could not be excluded. A later genetic analysis reported fewer N-insertions in productive TCRs among donors in an Asian-associated ancestry cluster than the roughly 700-donor mean. The 87-base-pair reads could not distinguish some IMGT-functional V segments, including TRBV6-2 and TRBV6-3, so those segments were excluded. At a false discovery rate of 0.05, a later analysis linked roughly 17,000 TCR beta sequences to specific HLA alleles. In both the original and validation cohorts, the classifier was reported to diagnose cytomegalovirus status with high specificity and sensitivity. Sequencing depth was assumed to be roughly uniform across donors in the presence/absence analyses, though that assumption may not hold. The cohort was sequenced for TCR beta chains only, and without alpha or paired-chain data the features that could be detected were limited. Because some donors lacked HLA typing at each locus, the association tests relied only on the typed subset.

The CDR3 numbers 16 residues from cysteine through phenylalanine. CDR3 DNA is the only sequence kept; it has 48 bases, read in frame from the first base. Ends trimmed: V by 7 bases, J by 2 bases; bases unmatched to a gene: 10. The germline V gene encodes CDR1 MNHEY and CDR2 SMNVEV (reference sequence). The receptor comes from a middle-aged man in good health and CMV-seronegative. The material sequenced was PBMCs. The V and J segments used are TRBV27 and TRBJ2-7; 11 bases in between match TRBD2. The CDR3 reads CASKRETSGVPYEQYF. Here is the DNA: TGTGCCAGCAAAAGGGAGACTAGCGGGGTTCCCTACGAGCAGTACTTC.